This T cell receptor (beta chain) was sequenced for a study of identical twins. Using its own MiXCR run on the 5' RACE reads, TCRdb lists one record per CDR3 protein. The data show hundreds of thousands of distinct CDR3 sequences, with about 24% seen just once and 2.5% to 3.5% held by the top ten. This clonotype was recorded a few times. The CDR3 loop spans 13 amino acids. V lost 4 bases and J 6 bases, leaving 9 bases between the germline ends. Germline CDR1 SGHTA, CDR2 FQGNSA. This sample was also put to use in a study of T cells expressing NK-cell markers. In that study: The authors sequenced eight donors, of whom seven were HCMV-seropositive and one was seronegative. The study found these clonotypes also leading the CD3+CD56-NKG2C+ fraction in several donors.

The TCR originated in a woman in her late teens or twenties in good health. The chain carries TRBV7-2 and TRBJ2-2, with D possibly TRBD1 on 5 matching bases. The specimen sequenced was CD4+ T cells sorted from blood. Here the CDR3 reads CASSSRVAGELFF. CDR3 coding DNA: TGTGCCAGCAGCTCCAGGGTTGCCGGGGAGCTGTTTTTT.